This T cell receptor beta chain came from a study of beta chain features in type 1 diabetes. General study results and limits: Across patients, naive, central memory and Treg TCRB repertoires exhibited apparently greater similarity than was observed across healthy donors. Insertions were fewer and deletions more numerous at VDJ junctions in type 1 diabetes patients. Moderately but significantly shorter TCRB CDR3s were found in Type 1 diabetes patients in all four CD4+ subsets.

With respect to this clone: Its antigen is still unknown.

CDR1 is KGHSH and CDR2 is LQKENI in the germline V gene. This CDR3 has 14 amino acids. V dropped 3 bases and J dropped 3 bases, with 11 bases sitting between them. Heparinised blood was drawn once per donor, averaging about 0.11 L. Expressed TCRB transcripts were sequenced because the isolated RNA had all been reverse transcribed beforehand. This table comes from immunoSEQ multiplex PCR, and its TCRdb copy is limited to in-frame clones, with some not included. The table has tens of thousands of clones, 25% to 35% seen once; the top ten hold 0.45%. The receptor comes from a woman between 18 and 30 years old in good health. Sequenced input: stem cell memory CD4+ T cells from blood. The chain employs TRBV18 and TRBJ1-1; no clear D. DNA of the CDR3: TGTGCCAGCTCACCGGGCATGCGGGACACTGAAGCTTTCTTT. Translating gives CASSPGMRDTEAFF.